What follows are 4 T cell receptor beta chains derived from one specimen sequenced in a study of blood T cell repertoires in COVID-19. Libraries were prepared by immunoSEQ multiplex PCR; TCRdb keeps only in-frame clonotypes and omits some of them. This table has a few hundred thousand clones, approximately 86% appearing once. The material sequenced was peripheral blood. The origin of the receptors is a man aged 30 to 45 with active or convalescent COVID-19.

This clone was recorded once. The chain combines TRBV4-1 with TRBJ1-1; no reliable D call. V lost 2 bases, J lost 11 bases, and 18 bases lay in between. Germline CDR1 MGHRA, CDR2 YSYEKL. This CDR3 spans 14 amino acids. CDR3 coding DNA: TGCGCCAGCAGCCAAAACCCAGGCCTCTGGAGGGCTTTCTTT. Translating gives CASSQNPGLWRAFF.

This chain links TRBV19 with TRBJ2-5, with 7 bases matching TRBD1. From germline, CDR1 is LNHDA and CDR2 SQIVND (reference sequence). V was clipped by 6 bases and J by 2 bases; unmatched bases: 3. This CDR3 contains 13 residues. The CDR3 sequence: CASSRGQQETQYF. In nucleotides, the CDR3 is TGTGCCAGTAGCAGGGGACAGCAAGAGACCCAGTACTTC.

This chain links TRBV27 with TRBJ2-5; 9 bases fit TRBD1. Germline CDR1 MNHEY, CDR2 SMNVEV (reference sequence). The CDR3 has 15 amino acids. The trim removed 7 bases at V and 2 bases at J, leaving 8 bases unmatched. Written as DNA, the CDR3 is TGTGCCAGCACCTTGACAGGGGGACGGCAAGAGACCCAGTACTTC. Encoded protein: CASTLTGGRQETQYF.

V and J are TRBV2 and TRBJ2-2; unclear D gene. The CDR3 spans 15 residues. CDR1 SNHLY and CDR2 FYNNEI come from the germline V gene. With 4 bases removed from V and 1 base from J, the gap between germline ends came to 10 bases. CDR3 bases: TGTGCCAGCAGTGGATACGGAGTGAACACCGGGGAGCTGTTTTTT. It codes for CASSGYGVNTGELFF.